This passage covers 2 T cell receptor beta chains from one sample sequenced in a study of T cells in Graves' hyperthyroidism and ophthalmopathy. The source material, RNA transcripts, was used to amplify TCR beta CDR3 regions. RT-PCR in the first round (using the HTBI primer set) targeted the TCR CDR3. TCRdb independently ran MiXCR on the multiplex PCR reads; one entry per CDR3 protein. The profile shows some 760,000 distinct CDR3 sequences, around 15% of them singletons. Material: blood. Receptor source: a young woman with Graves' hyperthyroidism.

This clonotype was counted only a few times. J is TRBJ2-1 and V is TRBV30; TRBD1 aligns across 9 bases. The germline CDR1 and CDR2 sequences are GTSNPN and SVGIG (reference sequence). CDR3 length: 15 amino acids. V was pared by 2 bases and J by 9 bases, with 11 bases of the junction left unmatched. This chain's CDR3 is CAWSSGTGYLGEQFF. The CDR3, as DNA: TGTGCCTGGAGTTCCGGGACAGGGTACTTAGGTGAGCAGTTCTTC.

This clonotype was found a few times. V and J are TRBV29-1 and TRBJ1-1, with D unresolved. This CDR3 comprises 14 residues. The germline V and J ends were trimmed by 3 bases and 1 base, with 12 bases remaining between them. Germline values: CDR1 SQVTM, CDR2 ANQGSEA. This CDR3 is CSVEEATENTEAFF. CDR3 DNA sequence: TGCAGCGTTGAGGAGGCCACAGAGAACACTGAAGCTTTCTTT.